This TCR beta chain stems from a study of blood T cell repertoires in COVID-19. Study in general: Sites in the United States, Italy and Spain provided acute and convalescent COVID-19 samples. PBMCs, B-cell-depleted T cells, or T cells were the source of the cDNA or gDNA that made up the material.

Trimming left V 8 bases short and J 2 bases short, with 7 bases between. Per germline, CDR1 SNHLY and CDR2 FYNNEI. This CDR3 spans 13 amino acids. Per the original methods: Nucleated cell counts were estimated from reference gene primer amplification. TCRdb's copy holds only in-frame clones and misses some; the assay was immunoSEQ multiplex PCR. The V and J calls and clone size were taken over from that table, and D and trimming were inferred from the DNA. This table holds over 350,000 clones, about 85% found once. Living in about 25 US areas, the participants were between 18 and 89 years of age. Sample: PBMCs or T cells enriched from blood (not recorded which). The chain uses TRBV2 and TRBJ2-6, with D possibly matching TRBD1 (5 bases). This sequence was found in a woman younger than 30 with acute COVID-19. CDR3 in amino acids: CASSRAGANVLTF. The CDR3 DNA follows: TGTGCCAGCTCCAGGGCTGGGGCCAACGTCCTGACTTTC.